One sample yielded the 2 T cell receptor beta chains listed below, sequenced in a study of PD-L1 blockade in urothelial cancer. Regarding time point: peripheral blood 6 weeks after treatment start. Here immunoSEQ multiplex PCR was the method, and the copy in TCRdb shows in-frame clones only, minus some. The sample carries 53,000 or so clones, 70% to 90% recorded once. Sequencing used PBMCs, obtained around atezolizumab (anti-PD-L1) treatment. The receptors were gathered from a man between 60 and 75 years old with urothelial cancer.

This clone was counted between two and nine times. The rearrangement uses TRBV6-1 and TRBJ1-5; D unresolved. CDR3 length: 14 residues. Between the trimmed V and J ends, which lost 2 bases and 4 bases, there was a span of 9 bases. Germline CDR1 is MNHNS and CDR2 is SASEGT. The CDR3 DNA is TGTGCCAGCAGTGAACCAGGCGCAAATCAGCCCCAGCATTTT. The encoded protein is CASSEPGANQPQHF.

The J gene is TRBJ2-1, the V gene TRBV7-8, with D hard to call. V gave up 1 base and J gave up 6 bases, with 4 bases separating them. From germline, CDR1 is SGHVS and CDR2 FQNEAQ. The CDR3 spans 12 residues. The CDR3 coding sequence is TGTGCCAGCAGCTTAGTCGGCAATGAGCAGTTCTTC. Its protein product is CASSLVGNEQFF.